These 15 T cell receptor beta chains were all obtained from the same sample, sequenced in a study of blood T cell repertoires in COVID-19. The method was immunoSEQ multiplex PCR; TCRdb's version includes in-frame clones alone and lacks a portion of them. In the table there are roughly 180,000 clones, 86% of which are singletons. The sequenced sample consisted of PBMCs or T cells enriched from blood (not recorded which). The receptors stem from a woman in her 30s who had recovered from COVID-19.

This chain uses TRBV20-1 with TRBJ2-7; D is undetermined. The CDR3 spans 11 residues. V lost 4 bases, J lost 0 bases, and 4 bases lay in between. Germline V lookup: CDR1 DFQATT, CDR2 SNEGSKA (reference sequence). The CDR3 protein is CSATISYEQYF. In DNA form, the CDR3 reads TGCAGTGCTACCATCTCCTACGAGCAGTACTTC.

The V call is TRBV7-8, the J call TRBJ1-2; D perhaps matches TRBD1 (5 bases). Germline lookup yields CDR1 SGHVS and CDR2 FQNEAQ. CDR3 length equals 13 residues. V shed 4 bases and J shed 8 bases, with 14 bases lying between them. DNA for the CDR3: TGTGCCAGCAGCTCCCTATTGGGGCCCGGCTACACCTTC. Protein sequence: CASSSLLGPGYTF.

The chain combines TRBV19 with TRBJ2-7; possible D gene TRBD1, 7 bases. In germline, CDR1 is LNHDA, CDR2 SQIVND (reference sequence). This CDR3 is built from 14 residues. The V gene lost 3 bases and the J gene lost 3 bases, with 12 bases spanning the gap. The DNA of the CDR3 is TGTGCCAGTAGTATGCGGGACAGCATCTACGAGCAGTACTTC. It translates to CASSMRDSIYEQYF.

The chain links TRBV15 to TRBJ2-2; D may be TRBD2 (5 bases). V dropped 6 bases and J dropped 3 bases, with 11 bases sitting between them. Germline V gene data show CDR1 as LNHNV and CDR2 as YYDKDF (reference sequence). CDR3 length: 14 residues. The CDR3 DNA reads TGTGCCACCAGTCCTAGGCGGGACACCGGGGAGCTGTTTTTT. Protein sequence: CATSPRRDTGELFF.

The chain recombines TRBV4-2 with TRBJ2-7; 7 bases map to TRBD1. Per germline, CDR1 LGHNA and CDR2 YNFKEQ. Losses at the gene ends were 3 bases for V and 0 bases for J; bases not matched to a gene: 5. CDR3 length: 15 amino acids. DNA for the CDR3: TGTGCCAGCAGCCACGGGACAGCAAGCTCCTACGAGCAGTACTTC. This encodes CASSHGTASSYEQYF.

V gene TRBV27 combines with J gene TRBJ2-1; D is perhaps TRBD2 (5 bases). Trimming pared 5 bases from V and 0 bases from J, leaving 14 bases between. CDR1 is MNHEY, CDR2 SMNVEV, per germline (reference sequence). The length of the CDR3 is 16 residues. CDR3 amino acids: CASSSGPLSSYNEQFF. The CDR3 coding sequence is TGTGCCAGCAGTAGCGGACCTCTAAGCTCCTACAATGAGCAGTTCTTC.

The chain is built from TRBV6-5 and TRBJ2-7; 7 nucleotides line up with TRBD2. CDR3 size: 15 residues. Per the germline V gene, CDR1 is MNHEY and CDR2 is SVGAGI. Unmatched junction bases numbered 13, after V lost 7 bases and J lost 4 bases. CDR3 region: CASMAGLAVAYEQYF. The CDR3 DNA sequence: TGTGCCAGCATGGCTGGTCTAGCGGTCGCTTACGAGCAGTACTTC.

This clone was seen only a few times. The V call is TRBV28, the J call TRBJ2-7; D might be TRBD2 (5 bases). The CDR3 totals 11 residues. The germline V gene encodes CDR1 MDHEN and CDR2 SYDVKM. Trimming removed 5 bases at V and 3 bases at J, with 5 bases between. In DNA form, the CDR3 reads TGTGCCAGCAGTGAGGGCTACGAGCAGTACTTC. Its translation: CASSEGYEQYF.

CDR3 coding DNA: TGTGCCAGCAGCCGGGCCCGACAGGGAGAAGCTTTCTTT. The encoded protein is CASSRARQGEAFF. This rearrangement joins TRBV3-1 (or the pseudogene TRBV3-2) to TRBJ1-1; 7 bases fit TRBD1. After removal of 4 bases from V and 8 bases from J, the junction contained 7 bases not matched to a gene. The germline gives CDR1 LGHDT, CDR2 YNNKEL (reference sequence). This CDR3 region has 13 residues.

The chain couples TRBV29-1 to TRBJ2-5; 11 bases fit TRBD2. Losses at the gene ends were 4 bases for V and 1 base for J; bases not matched to a gene: 2. Germline V gene sequence: CDR1 SQVTM, CDR2 ANQGSEA. This CDR3 is 14 amino acids long. For the CDR3, the DNA is TGCAGCGTTGGACTAGCGGGGTCCCAAGAGACCCAGTACTTC. Protein product: CSVGLAGSQETQYF. Variable domain in full (rest from reference TRBV29-1 and TRBJ2-5): SAVISQKPSRDICQRGTSLTIQCQVDSQVTMMFWYRQQPGQSLTLIATANQGSEATYESGFVIDKFPISRPNLTFSTLTVSNMSPEDSSIYLCSVGLAGSQETQYFGPGTRLLVL.

This sequence joins TRBV11-2 and TRBJ1-2, with D possibly TRBD1 on 6 matching bases. This CDR3 region has 12 residues. Germline lookup yields CDR1 SGHAT and CDR2 FQNNGV. V was clipped by 4 bases and J by 5 bases, with 8 bases between them. The CDR3 region is CASSSGQYGYTF. The DNA of the CDR3 is TGTGCCAGCAGCTCCGGACAGTATGGCTACACCTTC.

The genes are TRBV10-3 and TRBJ1-1; D is unresolved. The CDR3 loop spans 14 amino acids. Germline V gives CDR1 ENHRY, CDR2 SYGVKD. Trimming removed 3 bases at V and 1 base at J, with 9 bases between. The CDR3 sequence is CAISDRNRNTEAFF. The CDR3 nucleotides read TGTGCCATCAGTGACCGGAACAGGAACACTGAAGCTTTCTTT.

This rearrangement joins TRBV27 to TRBJ1-5; 8 bases map to TRBD1. The trim removed 6 bases at V and 0 bases at J, leaving 10 bases unmatched. This CDR3 has 17 residues. Germline CDR1 reads MNHEY; CDR2 reads SMNVEV (reference sequence). The CDR3 reads CASRVGTGPYSNQPQHF. CDR3 sequence (DNA): TGTGCCAGCAGAGTTGGGACAGGCCCCTATAGCAATCAGCCCCAGCATTTT.

This clone was recorded only once. The genes are TRBV5-5 and TRBJ2-7, with a tentative D call TRBD2 (5 bases). V dropped 0 bases and J dropped 1 base, with 11 bases sitting between them. Germline-derived CDR1 and CDR2 are SGHKS and YYEKEE (reference sequence). The CDR3 is 15 amino acids. CDR3 coding DNA: TGTGCCAGCAGCTTGGTCGGGGAGAGGTCCTACGAGCAGTACTTC. The encoded protein is CASSLVGERSYEQYF.

This clone has just one count. The gene calls are TRBV5-6 and TRBJ2-5; D remains ambiguous. V lost 1 base and J 3 bases, leaving 10 bases between the germline ends. Germline V gene sequence: CDR1 SGHDT, CDR2 YYEEEE. This CDR3 has 14 amino acids. Written as DNA, the CDR3 is TGTGCCAGCAGCTTGATACTCTCGAAAGAGACCCAGTACTTC. Translated, it gives CASSLILSKETQYF.